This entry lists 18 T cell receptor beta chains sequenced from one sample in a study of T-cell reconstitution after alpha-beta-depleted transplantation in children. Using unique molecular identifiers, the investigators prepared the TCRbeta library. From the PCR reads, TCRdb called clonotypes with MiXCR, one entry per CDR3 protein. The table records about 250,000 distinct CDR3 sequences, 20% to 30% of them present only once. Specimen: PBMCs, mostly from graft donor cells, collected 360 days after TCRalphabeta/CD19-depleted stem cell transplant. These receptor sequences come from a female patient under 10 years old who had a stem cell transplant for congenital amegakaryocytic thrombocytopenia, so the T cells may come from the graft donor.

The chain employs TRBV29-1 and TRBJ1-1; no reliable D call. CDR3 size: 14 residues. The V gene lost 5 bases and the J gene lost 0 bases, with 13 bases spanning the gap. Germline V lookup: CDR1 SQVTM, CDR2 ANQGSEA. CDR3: CSVFVGGVNTEAFF. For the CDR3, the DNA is TGCAGCGTTTTCGTTGGCGGGGTGAACACTGAAGCTTTCTTT.

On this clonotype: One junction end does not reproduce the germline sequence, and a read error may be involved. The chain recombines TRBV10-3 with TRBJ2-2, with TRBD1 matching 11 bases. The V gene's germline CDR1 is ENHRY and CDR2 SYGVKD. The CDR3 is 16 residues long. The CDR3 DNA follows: TGTGCCATCAGGATGGACAGGGGGCAGAGGACCGGGCAGCTGTTTTTT. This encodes CAIRMDRGQRTGQLFF.

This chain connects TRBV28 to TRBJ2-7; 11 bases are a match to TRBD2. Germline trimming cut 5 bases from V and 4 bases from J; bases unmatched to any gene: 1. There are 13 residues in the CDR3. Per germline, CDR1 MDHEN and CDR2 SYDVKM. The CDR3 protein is CASSTSGGYEQYF. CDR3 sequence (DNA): TGTGCCAGCAGTACTAGCGGGGGTTACGAGCAGTACTTC.

In DNA, the CDR3 is TGCGCCAGCAGCCAAAACGTAGCGGGGGGGATGAGCTCCTACAATGAGCAGTTCTTC. Translated: CASSQNVAGGMSSYNEQFF. The genes are TRBV4-1 and TRBJ2-1; 11 positions agree with TRBD2. This CDR3 is built from 19 residues. Germline CDR1 reads MGHRA; CDR2 reads YSYEKL. V gave up 2 bases and J gave up 0 bases; unmatched junction bases: 9.

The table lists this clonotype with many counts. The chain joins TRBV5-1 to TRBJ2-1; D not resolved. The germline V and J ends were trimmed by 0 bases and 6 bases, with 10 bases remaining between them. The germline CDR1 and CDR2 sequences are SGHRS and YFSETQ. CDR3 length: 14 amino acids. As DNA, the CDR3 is TGCGCCAGCAGCTTGGACCGTCGGATCAATGAGCAGTTCTTC. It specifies CASSLDRRINEQFF.

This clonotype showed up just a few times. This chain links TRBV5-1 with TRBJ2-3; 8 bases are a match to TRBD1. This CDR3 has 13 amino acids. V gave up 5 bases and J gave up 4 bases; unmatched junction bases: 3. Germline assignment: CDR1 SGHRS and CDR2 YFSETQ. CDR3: CASRTGDADTQYF. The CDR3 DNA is TGCGCCAGCAGGACAGGGGATGCAGATACGCAGTATTTT. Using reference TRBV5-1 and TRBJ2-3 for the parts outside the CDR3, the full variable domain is KAGVTQTPRYLIKTRGQQVTLSCSPISGHRSVSWYQQTPGQGLQFLFEYFSETQRNKGNFPGRFSGRQFSNSRSEMNVSTLELGDSALYLCASRTGDADTQYFGPGTRLTVL.

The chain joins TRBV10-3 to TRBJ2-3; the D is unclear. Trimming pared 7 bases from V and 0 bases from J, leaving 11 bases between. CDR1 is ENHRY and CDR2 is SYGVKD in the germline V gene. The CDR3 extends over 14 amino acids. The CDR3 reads CAIKQTQSTDTQYF. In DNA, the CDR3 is TGTGCCATCAAACAGACCCAGAGCACAGATACGCAGTATTTT.

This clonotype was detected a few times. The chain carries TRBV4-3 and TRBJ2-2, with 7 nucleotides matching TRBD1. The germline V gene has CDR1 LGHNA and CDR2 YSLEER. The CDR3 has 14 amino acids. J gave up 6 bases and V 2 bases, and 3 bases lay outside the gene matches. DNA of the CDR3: TGCGCCAGCAGCCAACAACAGGGGCCCGGGGAGCTGTTTTTT. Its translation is CASSQQQGPGELFF.

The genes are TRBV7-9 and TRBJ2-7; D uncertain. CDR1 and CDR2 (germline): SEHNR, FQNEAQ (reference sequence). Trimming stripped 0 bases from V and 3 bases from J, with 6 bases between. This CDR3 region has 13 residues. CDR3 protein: CASSLAQFYEQYF. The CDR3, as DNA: TGTGCCAGCAGCTTAGCACAGTTCTACGAGCAGTACTTC.

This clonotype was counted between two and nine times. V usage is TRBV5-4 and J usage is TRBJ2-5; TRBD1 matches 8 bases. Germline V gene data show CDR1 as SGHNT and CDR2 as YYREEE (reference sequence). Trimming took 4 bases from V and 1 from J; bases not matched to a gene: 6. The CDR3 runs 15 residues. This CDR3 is CASSQRQGIQETQYF. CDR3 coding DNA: TGTGCCAGCAGCCAAAGACAGGGGATCCAAGAGACCCAGTACTTC.

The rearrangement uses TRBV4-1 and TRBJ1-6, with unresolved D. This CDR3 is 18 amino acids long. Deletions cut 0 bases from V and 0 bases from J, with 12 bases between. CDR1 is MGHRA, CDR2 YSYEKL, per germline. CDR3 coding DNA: TGCGCCAGCAGCCAAGATCAGTTGGGGAGCTCCTATAATTCACCCCTCCACTTT. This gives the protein CASSQDQLGSSYNSPLHF.

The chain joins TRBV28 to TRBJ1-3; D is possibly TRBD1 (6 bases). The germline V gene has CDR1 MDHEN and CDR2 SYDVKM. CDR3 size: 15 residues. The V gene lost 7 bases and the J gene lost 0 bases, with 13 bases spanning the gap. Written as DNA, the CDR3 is TGTGCCAGCAACCAACAGGGCTTCTCTGGAAACACCATATATTTT. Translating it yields CASNQQGFSGNTIYF.

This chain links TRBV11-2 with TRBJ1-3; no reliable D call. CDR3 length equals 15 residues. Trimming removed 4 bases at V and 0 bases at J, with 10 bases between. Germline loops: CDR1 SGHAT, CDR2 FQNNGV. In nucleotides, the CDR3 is TGTGCCAGCAGCTCCCCGGGTCACTCTGGAAACACCATATATTTT. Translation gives CASSSPGHSGNTIYF.

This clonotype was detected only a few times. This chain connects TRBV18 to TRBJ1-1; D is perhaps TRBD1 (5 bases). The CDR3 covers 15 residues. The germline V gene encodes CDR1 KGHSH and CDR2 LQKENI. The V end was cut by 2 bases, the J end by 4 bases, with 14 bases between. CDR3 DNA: TGTGCCAGCTCACCAGGGACTCTTACCGTCACTGAAGCTTTCTTT. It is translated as CASSPGTLTVTEAFF.

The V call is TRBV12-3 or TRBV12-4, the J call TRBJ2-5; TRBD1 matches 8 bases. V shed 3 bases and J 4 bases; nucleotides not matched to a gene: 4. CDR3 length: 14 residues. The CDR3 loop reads CASSFDRGGETQYF. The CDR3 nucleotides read TGTGCCAGCAGTTTCGACAGGGGAGGAGAGACCCAGTACTTC.

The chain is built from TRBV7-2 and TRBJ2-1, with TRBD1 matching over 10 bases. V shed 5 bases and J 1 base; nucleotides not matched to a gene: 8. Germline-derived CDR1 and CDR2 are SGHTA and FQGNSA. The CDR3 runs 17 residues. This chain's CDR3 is CASSALPGQGSYNEQFF. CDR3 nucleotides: TGTGCCAGCAGCGCACTACCGGGACAGGGGTCCTACAATGAGCAGTTCTTC.

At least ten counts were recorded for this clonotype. The CDR3 region is CASSQELGLSPLHF. The CDR3 DNA reads as TGCGCCAGCAGCCAAGAACTTGGACTTTCACCCCTCCACTTT. The chain couples TRBV4-1 to TRBJ1-6; D call uncertain. CDR3 length: 14 amino acids. CDR1 and CDR2 from the germline V gene are MGHRA and YSYEKL. V lost 0 bases, J lost 9 bases, and 9 bases lay in between.

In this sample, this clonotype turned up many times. This CDR3 is CASSLGLPYNEQFF. In DNA, the CDR3 is TGCGCCAGCAGCCTAGGACTTCCATACAATGAGCAGTTCTTC. This chain links TRBV4-3 with TRBJ2-1, with a possible D match to TRBD2 (5 bases). Trimming took off 4 bases at V and 4 bases at J, with 11 bases between the two ends. Germline-derived CDR1 and CDR2 are LGHNA and YSLEER. The CDR3 has 14 amino acids.